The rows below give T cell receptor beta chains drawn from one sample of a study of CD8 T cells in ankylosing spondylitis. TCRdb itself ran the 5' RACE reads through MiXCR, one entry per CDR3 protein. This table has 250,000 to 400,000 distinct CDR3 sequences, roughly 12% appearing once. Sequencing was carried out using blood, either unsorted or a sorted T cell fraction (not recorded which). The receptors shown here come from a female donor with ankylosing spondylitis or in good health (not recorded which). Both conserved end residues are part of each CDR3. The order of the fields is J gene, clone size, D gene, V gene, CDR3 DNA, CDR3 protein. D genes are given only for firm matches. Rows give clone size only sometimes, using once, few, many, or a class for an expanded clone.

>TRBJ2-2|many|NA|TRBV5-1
TGCGCCAGCAGCTTGCGGGGGACGGACGGGGAGCTGTTTTTT
CASSLRGTDGELFF
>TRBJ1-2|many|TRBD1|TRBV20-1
TGCAGTGCTAGAGGGACAGGAGGGAGTTTATACTATGGCTACACCTTC
CSARGTGGSLYYGYTF
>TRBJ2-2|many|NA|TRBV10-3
TGTGCCATCAGTGTGCAGGCGCTAGGCGGGGAGCTGTTTTTT
CAISVQALGGELFF
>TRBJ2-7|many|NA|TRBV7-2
TGTGCCAGCAGTCAACAACCGGGACGGAACTACGAGCAGTACTTC
CASSQQPGRNYEQYF
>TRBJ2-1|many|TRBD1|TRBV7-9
TGTGCCAGCAGCTTATATCAGGGGGCCGCCTACAATGAGCAGTTCTTC
CASSLYQGAAYNEQFF
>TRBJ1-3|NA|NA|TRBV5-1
TGCGCCAGCAGCTTGGTAGGGGGTTCCGAAAAAGGAAACACCATATATTTT
CASSLVGGSEKGNTIYF
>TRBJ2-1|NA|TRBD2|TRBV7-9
TGTGCCAGCAGCTTTCGCCGGACTAGCGGTTACAATGAGCAGTTCTTC
CASSFRRTSGYNEQFF
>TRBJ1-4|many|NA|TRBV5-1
TGCGCCAGCAGCTTGGATACAACTAATGAAAAACTGTTTTTT
CASSLDTTNEKLFF
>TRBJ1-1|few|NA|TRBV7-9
TGTGCCAGCAGCTATACCTCCGGGACCGAAGCTTTCTTT
CASSYTSGTEAFF
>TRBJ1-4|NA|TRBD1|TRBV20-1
TGCAGTGCTAGAGGGGAGGGACAGGGCCCTTCTGAAAAACTGTTTTTT
CSARGEGQGPSEKLFF
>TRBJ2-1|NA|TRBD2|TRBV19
TGTGCCAGTGGACTAGCGGGAGCTTACAATGAGCAGTTCTTC
CASGLAGAYNEQFF
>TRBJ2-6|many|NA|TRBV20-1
TGCAGTGCTAGAGATATGAGCTCTGGGGCCAACGTCCTGACTTTC
CSARDMSSGANVLTF
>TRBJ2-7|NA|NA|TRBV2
NA
CASCFLFGRAGKQYEQYF
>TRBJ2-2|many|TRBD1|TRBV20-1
TGCAGTGCGACTGGACAGGTCAACACCGGGGAGCTGTTTTTT
CSATGQVNTGELFF
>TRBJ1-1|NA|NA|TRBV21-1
TGTGCCGGGGAGGGCTCCATGAACACTGAAGCTTTCTTT
CAGEGSMNTEAFF
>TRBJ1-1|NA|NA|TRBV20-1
TGCAGTGCTAGAGATCATACGAATTTTAACACTGAAGCTTTCTTT
CSARDHTNFNTEAFF
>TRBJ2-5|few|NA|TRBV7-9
TGTGCCACCACCGGGTGGGTACAAGAAGAGACCCAGTACTTC
CATTGWVQEETQYF
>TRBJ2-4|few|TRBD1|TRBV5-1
TGCGCCAGCAGCCTAACCCTTGGACAGGGCGAGTACTTC
CASSLTLGQGEYF